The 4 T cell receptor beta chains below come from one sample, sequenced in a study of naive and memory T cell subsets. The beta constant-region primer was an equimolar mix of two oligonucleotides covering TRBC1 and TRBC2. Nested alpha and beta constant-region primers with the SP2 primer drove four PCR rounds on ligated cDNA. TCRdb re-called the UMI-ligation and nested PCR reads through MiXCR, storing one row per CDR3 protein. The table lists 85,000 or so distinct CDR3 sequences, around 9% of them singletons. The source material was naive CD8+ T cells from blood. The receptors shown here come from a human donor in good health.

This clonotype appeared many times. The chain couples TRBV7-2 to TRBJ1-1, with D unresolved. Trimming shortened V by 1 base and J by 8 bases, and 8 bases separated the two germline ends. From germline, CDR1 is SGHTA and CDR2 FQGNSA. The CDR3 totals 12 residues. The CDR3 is CASSLGAGEAFF. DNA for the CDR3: TGTGCCAGCAGCTTAGGGGCTGGGGAAGCTTTCTTT.

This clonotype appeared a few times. CDR3 loop: CASSLGGKNQPQHF. In DNA form, the CDR3 reads TGTGCCAGCAGCTTGGGGGGCAAGAATCAGCCCCAGCATTTT. This chain connects TRBV5-6 to TRBJ1-5; a possible D gene is TRBD1 (5 bases). Trimming removed 0 bases at V and 4 bases at J, with 8 bases between. The CDR3 has 14 amino acids. Germline CDR1 and CDR2: SGHDT and YYEEEE.

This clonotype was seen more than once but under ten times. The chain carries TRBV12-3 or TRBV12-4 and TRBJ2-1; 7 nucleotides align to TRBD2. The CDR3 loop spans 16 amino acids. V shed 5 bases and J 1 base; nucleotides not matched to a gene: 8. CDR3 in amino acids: CASSPELATSYNEQFF. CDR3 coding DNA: TGTGCCAGCAGTCCGGAACTAGCGACTTCCTACAATGAGCAGTTCTTC.

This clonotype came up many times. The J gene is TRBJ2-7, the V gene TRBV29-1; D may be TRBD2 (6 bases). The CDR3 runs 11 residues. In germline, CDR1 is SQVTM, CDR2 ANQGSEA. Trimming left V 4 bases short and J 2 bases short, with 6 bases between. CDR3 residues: CSVGGAYEQYF. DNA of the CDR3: TGCAGCGTTGGCGGGGCCTACGAGCAGTACTTC.